The entry below describes one TCR beta chain. Its specificity is unknown. Researchers ran the PCR with 60 Vbeta and 13 Jbeta primers. Using immunoSEQ multiplex PCR, the repertoire was profiled, and TCRdb retains in-frame clones only, with some absent. The data show 150,000 to 200,000 clones, 75% to 85% seen once. This entry comes from a study of cytomegalovirus exposure and HLA in healthy donors. This CDR3 has 15 residues. Germline V gene data show CDR1 as SGHRS and CDR2 as YFSETQ. Notes on the study in general: V- and J-gene trimming of TCR beta was linked (in a later analysis) to a missense DCLRE1C variant. Differences between HLA loci emerged in a later analysis of TCR association rates, with DRB1 most and HLA-C fewest.

The chain joins TRBV5-1 to TRBJ1-3; D perhaps matches TRBD1 (6 bases). Source material: PBMCs. The sequence came from a woman aged 60 to 75 in good health and CMV-seropositive. CDR3 sequence reads: CVSPNRRGSGNTIYF. The CDR3 DNA reads TGCGTCAGTCCCAACCGCAGGGGATCTGGAAACACCATATATTTT. Full variable domain (outside the CDR3, taken from reference TRBV5-1 and TRBJ1-3): KAGVTQTPRYLIKTRGQQVTLSCSPISGHRSVSWYQQTPGQGLQFLFEYFSETQRNKGNFPGRFSGRQFSNSRSEMNVSTLELGDSALYLCVSPNRRGSGNTIYFGEGSWLTVV.